This T cell receptor beta chain was documented in a study of blood T cells in healthy people across ages. At least 5.5 micrograms of total RNA were extracted per sample. Germline V gene data show CDR1 as SGHRS and CDR2 as YFSETQ. Trimming took off 0 bases at V and 0 bases at J, with 10 bases between the two ends. The CDR3 is made up of 15 amino acids. Primers used in a second PCR of about 7 to 12 cycles were a sample-barcoded 5' primer and a J-beta primer mix. TCRdb reprocessed the 5' RACE reads via MiXCR and lists one record per CDR3 protein. Among more than 650,000 distinct CDR3 sequences listed, over 20% were seen once.

The source is a man between 65 and 85 years old in good health. The V call is TRBV5-1, the J call TRBJ2-7; tentative D call: TRBD2 (5 bases). Sequencing input: blood. Here the CDR3 reads CASSLGAATSYEQYF. Here the CDR3 DNA reads TGCGCCAGCAGCTTGGGAGCGGCTACCTCCTACGAGCAGTACTTC.